This entry lists 29 T cell receptor beta chains sequenced from one sample in a study of Graves' ophthalmopathy and Graves' hyperthyroidism. RNA transcripts served as template for amplifying TCR beta CDR3 sequences. HTBI primers were employed in first-round RT-PCR, then a second-round multiplex PCR followed. A single record per CDR3 protein comes from TCRdb applying MiXCR to the multiplex PCR reads. In the table there are approximately 700,000 distinct CDR3 sequences, just over 40% of which are singletons. The sample taken for sequencing was peripheral blood. The source is an adult man with Graves' ophthalmopathy.

The rearrangement links TRBV29-1 to TRBJ1-2; D perhaps matches TRBD1 (5 bases). Per the germline V gene, CDR1 is SQVTM and CDR2 is ANQGSEA. The CDR3 contains 12 residues. V lost 8 bases to trimming and J lost 3 bases, with 13 bases between them. CDR3 protein: CSRDQGYYGYTF. Written as DNA, the CDR3 is TGCAGCCGTGATCAGGGCTACTATGGCTACACCTTC.

The genes are TRBV20-1 and TRBJ2-7; D is perhaps TRBD1 (6 bases). The CDR3 is made up of 17 amino acids. In germline, CDR1 is DFQATT, CDR2 SNEGSKA (reference sequence). Trimming pared 1 base from V and 2 bases from J, leaving 21 bases between. The CDR3 here is CSARAELTGSWAYEQYF. The CDR3 bases are TGCAGTGCTAGAGCAGAGCTGACAGGCTCTTGGGCCTACGAGCAGTACTTC.

The chain is built from TRBV6-1 and TRBJ1-5; TRBD1 might be the D (5 bases). This CDR3 is built from 15 residues. Germline CDR1 reads MNHNS; CDR2 reads SASEGT. Trimming took off 4 bases at V and 0 bases at J, with 10 bases between the two ends. CDR3: CASSVRTPSNQPQHF. DNA of the CDR3: TGTGCCAGCAGTGTGAGGACACCTAGCAATCAGCCCCAGCATTTT.

This clonotype was detected many times. The chain employs TRBV10-3 and TRBJ2-2; D perhaps matches TRBD1 (5 bases). The CDR3 runs to 12 residues. Looked up from germline, CDR1 is ENHRY and CDR2 is SYGVKD. Trimming stripped 9 bases from V and 4 bases from J, with 9 bases between. DNA of the CDR3: TGTGCCATGGCAGGGTCCACCGGGGAGCTGTTTTTT. Translating it yields CAMAGSTGELFF.

A word on this clonotype: One end of the junction is discordant with germline, which a read error may explain. The chain employs TRBV7-9 and TRBJ2-7; maybe TRBD1 (6 bases). The CDR3 is made up of 11 amino acids. In germline, CDR1 is SEHNR, CDR2 FQNEAQ (reference sequence). CDR3 residues: CASSSEDSLHF. CDR3 bases: TGTGCCAGCAGCTCGGAGGACAGCTTGCACTTC.

This clonotype has at least ten counts. The chain employs TRBV10-3 and TRBJ2-5; D is tentatively TRBD1 or TRBD2 (5 bases each). Germline lookup yields CDR1 ENHRY and CDR2 SYGVKD. This CDR3 is built from 13 residues. V lost 2 bases and J 5 bases, leaving 9 bases between the germline ends. CDR3 in amino acids: CAISETEGETQYF. CDR3 bases: TGTGCCATCAGTGAGACTGAGGGGGAGACCCAGTACTTC.

The chain couples TRBV19 to TRBJ2-5; the D is unclear. This CDR3 region has 13 residues. CDR1 and CDR2 from the germline V gene are LNHDA and SQIVND (reference sequence). Trimming pared 5 bases from V and 1 base from J, leaving 8 bases between. CDR3 sequence reads: CASSGGIQETQYF. CDR3 in DNA: TGTGCCAGTAGTGGCGGAATCCAAGAGACCCAGTACTTC.

This clonotype was detected a few times. The chain couples TRBV20-1 to TRBJ1-1; D remains ambiguous. CDR1 DFQATT and CDR2 SNEGSKA come from the germline V gene (reference sequence). V lost 3 bases, J lost 1 base, and 18 bases lay in between. The CDR3 is 16 residues long. The CDR3 DNA follows: TGCAGTGCTAGTGACAAAGCGGGATCGCGGAACACTGAAGCTTTCTTT. It yields the protein CSASDKAGSRNTEAFF.

The V gene is TRBV9, the J gene TRBJ2-2; D unresolved. V lost 2 bases to trimming and J lost 8 bases, with 7 bases between them. The germline V gene encodes CDR1 SGDLS and CDR2 YYNGEE. This CDR3 region has 12 residues. The CDR3 nucleotides are TGTGCCAGCAGCGTCCCCGGAGGGGAGCTGTTTTTT. Translated: CASSVPGGELFF. Full variable domain (missing parts from reference TRBV9 and TRBJ2-2): DSGVTQTPKHLITATGQRVTLRCSPRSGDLSVYWYQQSLDQGLQFLIQYYNGEERAKGNILERFSAQQFPDLHSELNLSSLELGDSALYFCASSVPGGELFFGEGSRLTVL.

The V and J genes are TRBV29-1 and TRBJ1-4; possible D gene TRBD1, 5 bases. V lost 5 bases to trimming and J lost 3 bases, with 16 bases between them. In germline, CDR1 is SQVTM, CDR2 ANQGSEA. The CDR3 is made up of 15 amino acids. CDR3 DNA: TGCAGCGTTCTGGGTAGGGGCGCAGCTAATGAAAAACTGTTTTTT. Translating it yields CSVLGRGAANEKLFF.

This chain links TRBV20-1 with TRBJ1-6; possible D gene TRBD1, 5 bases. The CDR3 covers 15 residues. The ends were cut back, 0 bases at V and 6 bases at J, with 12 bases in the middle. Looked up from germline, CDR1 is DFQATT and CDR2 is SNEGSKA (reference sequence). Here the CDR3 reads CSARDPGPLNSPLHF. The CDR3 DNA is TGCAGTGCTAGAGACCCGGGACCTCTTAATTCACCCCTCCACTTT.

This clonotype has a handful of counts. The J gene is TRBJ2-7, the V gene TRBV7-2; TRBD1 aligns across 7 bases. This CDR3 is built from 19 residues. J was trimmed by 2 bases and V by 4 bases; bases with no gene match: 20. CDR1 and CDR2 (germline): SGHTA, FQGNSA. The CDR3 loop is CASSYRDRTPRGDPYEQYF. The DNA of the CDR3 is TGTGCCAGCAGCTACCGGGACAGAACCCCCCGGGGTGATCCCTACGAGCAGTACTTC. The full variable domain, with the rest looked up from reference TRBV7-2 and TRBJ2-7, is GAGVSQSPSNKVTEKGKDVELRCDPISGHTALYWYRQSLGQGLEFLIYFQGNSAPDKSGLPSDRFSAERTGGSVSTLTIQRTQQEDSAVYLCASSYRDRTPRGDPYEQYFGPGTRLTVT.

There are many counts of this clonotype. This chain joins TRBV10-3 and TRBJ1-6; D remains ambiguous. V lost 6 bases and J lost 7, with 10 bases in between. CDR3 length: 13 residues. Germline loops: CDR1 ENHRY, CDR2 SYGVKD. CDR3 loop: CAISPRWNSPLHF. DNA for the CDR3: TGTGCCATCAGCCCACGATGGAATTCACCCCTCCACTTT.

V and J are TRBV12-3 or TRBV12-4 and TRBJ1-5; maybe TRBD1 (5 bases). The CDR3 spans 15 residues. Trimming took off 5 bases at V and 4 bases at J, with 15 bases between the two ends. The CDR3 sequence: CASSQQEEDNQPQHF. DNA for the CDR3: TGTGCCAGCAGTCAACAGGAGGAGGATAATCAGCCCCAGCATTTT.

At least ten counts were recorded for this clonotype. The chain couples TRBV5-1 to TRBJ2-7; 11 positions agree with TRBD2. V lost 2 bases to trimming and J lost 5 bases; unmatched junction nucleotides: 9. CDR1 and CDR2 from the germline V gene are SGHRS and YFSETQ. CDR3 length equals 16 residues. CDR3 loop: CASSFDPGLAVNEQYF. Written as DNA, the CDR3 is TGCGCCAGCAGCTTCGACCCGGGACTAGCGGTTAACGAGCAGTACTTC.

J is TRBJ1-2 and V is TRBV9, with D perhaps matching TRBD1 (5 bases). Germline values: CDR1 SGDLS, CDR2 YYNGEE. V was clipped by 3 bases and J by 6 bases, with 18 bases between them. The CDR3 runs to 15 residues. The chain's CDR3 is CASSDPGEGFNGYTF. CDR3 coding DNA: TGTGCCAGCAGCGACCCGGGGGAAGGGTTCAATGGCTACACCTTC.

V and J are TRBV25-1 and TRBJ2-3; possible D gene TRBD2, 6 bases. The CDR3 extends over 13 amino acids. Germline CDR1 and CDR2: MGHDK and SYGVNS. Here the CDR3 DNA reads TGTGCTTGGGACTTTAGTAGCACAGATACGCAGTATTTT. This sequence encodes CAWDFSSTDTQYF.

At least ten counts were recorded for this clonotype. The gene calls are TRBV12-3 or TRBV12-4 and TRBJ1-5, with a possible D match to TRBD1 (6 bases). Trimming stripped 6 bases from V and 4 bases from J, with 19 bases between. The CDR3 runs to 16 residues. CDR3 region: CASSYSSGTPNQPQHF. DNA for the CDR3: TGTGCCAGCAGCTACTCCTCCGGGACACCTAATCAGCCCCAGCATTTT.

This clonotype was seen once. This may be a read error, as it is one base from a much larger clone. The rearrangement links TRBV24-1 to TRBJ2-5, with a tentative D call TRBD2 (7 bases). From germline, CDR1 is KGHDR and CDR2 SFDVKD. This CDR3 has 15 residues. V lost 3 bases and J 4 bases, leaving 14 bases between the germline ends. The CDR3 sequence is CATSDAGLGGETQYF. DNA of the CDR3: TGTGCCACCAGTGATGCCGGACTAGGGGGAGAGACCCAGTACTTC.

This clonotype was seen ten or more times. The rearrangement uses TRBV29-1 and TRBJ2-2, with 8 nucleotides matching TRBD1. This CDR3 spans 14 amino acids. The J segment lost 5 bases and the V segment lost 6 bases, leaving 8 bases of the junction unmatched. Germline V gene data show CDR1 as SQVTM and CDR2 as ANQGSEA. The CDR3 DNA is TGCAGCGTCGTGACAGGGGCAAGTACCGGGGAGCTGTTTTTT. Encoded protein: CSVVTGASTGELFF.

At least ten counts were recorded for this clonotype. The chain carries TRBV29-1 and TRBJ1-1, with 8 bases matching TRBD1. V lost 5 bases to trimming and J lost 6 bases; unmatched junction nucleotides: 5. The germline CDR1 and CDR2 sequences are SQVTM and ANQGSEA. This CDR3 is 12 amino acids long. CDR3: CSVRSQGAEAFF. The CDR3 DNA sequence: TGCAGCGTTCGATCACAGGGGGCTGAAGCTTTCTTT. Full variable domain (remainder filled in from reference TRBV29-1 and TRBJ1-1): SAVISQKPSRDICQRGTSLTIQCQVDSQVTMMFWYRQQPGQSLTLIATANQGSEATYESGFVIDKFPISRPNLTFSTLTVSNMSPEDSSIYLCSVRSQGAEAFFGQGTRLTVV.

The J gene is TRBJ1-3, the V gene TRBV10-3, with D hard to call. The CDR3 length is 15 residues. CDR1 is ENHRY and CDR2 is SYGVKD in the germline V gene. V lost 4 bases and J 0 bases, leaving 10 bases between the germline ends. The CDR3 sequence: CAISGQDPSGNTIYF. CDR3 DNA sequence: TGTGCCATCAGTGGGCAAGACCCCTCTGGAAACACCATATATTTT.

This clonotype was seen repeatedly, ten times or more. The chain links TRBV13 to TRBJ1-1; 10 bases align to TRBD1. The length of the CDR3 is 15 residues. The junction had 7 bases not matched to a gene; V was cut back by 5 bases and J by 4 bases. The V gene's germline CDR1 is PRHDT and CDR2 FYEKMQ (reference sequence). CDR3 region: CASSVRDRGSTEAFF. The CDR3 nucleotides read TGTGCCAGCAGCGTCCGGGACAGGGGTAGCACTGAAGCTTTCTTT.

This clonotype was observed many times. At one boundary the junction diverges from the germline segment, which might be a read error. The V call is TRBV10-3, the J call TRBJ2-7; D call uncertain. Per germline, CDR1 ENHRY and CDR2 SYGVKD. CDR3 length: 11 amino acids. This CDR3 reads CASSLPAEQYF. For the CDR3, the DNA is TGTGCCAGCAGTCTGCCAGCGGAGCAGTACTTC.

This chain links TRBV5-6 with TRBJ1-6; TRBD1 aligns across 9 bases. Germline V gives CDR1 SGHDT, CDR2 YYEEEE. The CDR3 has 17 amino acids. With V trimmed by 4 bases and J by 0 bases, 5 bases remained unmatched. DNA for the CDR3: TGTGCCAGCAGCGCGGGGACAGGGAGCTCCTATAATTCACCCCTCCACTTT. Its translation: CASSAGTGSSYNSPLHF.

This rearrangement joins TRBV29-1 to TRBJ2-4; 7 nucleotides align to TRBD1. The CDR3 contains 14 residues. J gave up 3 bases and V 3 bases, and 5 bases lay outside the gene matches. CDR1 is SQVTM, CDR2 ANQGSEA, per germline. In nucleotides, the CDR3 is TGCAGCGTTGACGACAGGGCGGGCAAAAACATTCAGTACTTC. This codes for CSVDDRAGKNIQYF.

Many counts were recorded for this clonotype. The genes are TRBV9 and TRBJ2-5; the D gene could be TRBD1 or TRBD2 (5 bases each). Germline V gene data show CDR1 as SGDLS and CDR2 as YYNGEE. The CDR3 has 12 amino acids. Trimming removed 5 bases from V and 5 bases from J, with 10 bases in between. Written as DNA, the CDR3 is TGTGCCAGCAGTCAATGGGGGGAGACCCAGTACTTC. Its protein is CASSQWGETQYF.

This rearrangement joins TRBV9 to TRBJ1-5, with TRBD1 as a possible D gene (5 bases). The CDR3 totals 14 residues. Germline CDR1 reads SGDLS; CDR2 reads YYNGEE. Trimming shortened V by 5 bases and J by 11 bases, and 20 bases separated the two germline ends. The CDR3 nucleotides are TGTGCCAGCAGTGGGGGACTATACCAAGAGACCCAGCATTTT. Its translation is CASSGGLYQETQHF.

The genes are TRBV2 and TRBJ1-6; maybe TRBD1 (5 bases). From germline, CDR1 is SNHLY and CDR2 FYNNEI. With 3 bases removed from V and 3 bases from J, the gap between germline ends came to 9 bases. The CDR3 runs 15 residues. CDR3 sequence: CASSDRGIYNSPLHF. The DNA for the CDR3 is TGTGCCAGCAGTGACCGGGGGATCTATAATTCACCCCTCCACTTT.